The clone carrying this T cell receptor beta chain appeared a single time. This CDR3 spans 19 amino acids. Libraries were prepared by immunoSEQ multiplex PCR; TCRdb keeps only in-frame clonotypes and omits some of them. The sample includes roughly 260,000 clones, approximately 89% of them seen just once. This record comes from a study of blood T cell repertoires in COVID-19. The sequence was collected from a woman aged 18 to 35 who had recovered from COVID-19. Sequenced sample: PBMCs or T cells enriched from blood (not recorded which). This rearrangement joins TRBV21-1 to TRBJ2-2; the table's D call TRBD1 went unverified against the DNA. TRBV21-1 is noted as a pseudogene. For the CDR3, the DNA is TGTGCCAGCAGCACGGGACAGGCCCAGGCTAGCCTGAACACCGGGGAGCTGTTTTTT. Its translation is CASSTGQAQASLNTGELFF.